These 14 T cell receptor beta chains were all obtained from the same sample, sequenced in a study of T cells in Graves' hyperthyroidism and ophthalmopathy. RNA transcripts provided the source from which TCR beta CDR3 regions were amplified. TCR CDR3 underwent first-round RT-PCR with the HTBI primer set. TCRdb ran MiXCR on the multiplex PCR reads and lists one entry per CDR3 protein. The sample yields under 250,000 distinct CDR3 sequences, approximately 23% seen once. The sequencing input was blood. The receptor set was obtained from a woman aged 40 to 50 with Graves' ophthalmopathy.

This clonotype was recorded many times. CDR3 DNA: TGTGCCAGCAGCTCACCACCTAGCGGGGGTTCGAGGGAGCAGTACTTC. It specifies CASSSPPSGGSREQYF. The chain has TRBV7-2 and TRBJ2-7; TRBD2 agrees at 10 bases. V lost 4 bases and J lost 7; bases outside the gene matches: 13. Germline V gene data show CDR1 as SGHTA and CDR2 as FQGNSA. This CDR3 spans 16 amino acids.

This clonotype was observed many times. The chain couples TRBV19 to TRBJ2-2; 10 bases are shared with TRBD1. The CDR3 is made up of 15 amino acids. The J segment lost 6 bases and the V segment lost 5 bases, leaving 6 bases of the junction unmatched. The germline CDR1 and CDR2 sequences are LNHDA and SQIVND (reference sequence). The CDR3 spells CASSQTGTGAGELFF. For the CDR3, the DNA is TGTGCCAGTAGTCAGACCGGGACAGGGGCCGGGGAGCTGTTTTTT.

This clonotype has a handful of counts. CDR3 in DNA: TGTGCCAGCATTAGGACAGGGAGAGGCACTGAAGCTTTCTTT. Protein sequence: CASIRTGRGTEAFF. The chain has TRBV2 and TRBJ1-1, with 8 positions matching TRBD1. The CDR3 covers 14 residues. Germline values: CDR1 SNHLY, CDR2 FYNNEI. V trimming: 7 bases; J trimming: 4 bases; junction bases outside the gene matches: 8.

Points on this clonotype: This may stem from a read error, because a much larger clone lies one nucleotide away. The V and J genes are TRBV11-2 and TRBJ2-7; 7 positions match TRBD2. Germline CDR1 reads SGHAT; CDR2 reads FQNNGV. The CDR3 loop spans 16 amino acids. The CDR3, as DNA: TGTGCCATCAGCTTAGATTTACCGGGAGGACCCTGGGAGCAGTACTTC. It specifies CAISLDLPGGPWEQYF.

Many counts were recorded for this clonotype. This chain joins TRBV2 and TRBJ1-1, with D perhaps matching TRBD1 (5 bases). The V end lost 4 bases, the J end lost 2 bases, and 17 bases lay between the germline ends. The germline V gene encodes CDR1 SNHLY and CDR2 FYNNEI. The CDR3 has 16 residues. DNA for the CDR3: TGTGCCAGCAGTGGGGGACTCGAGTTTTTTAACACTGAAGCTTTCTTT. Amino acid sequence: CASSGGLEFFNTEAFF.

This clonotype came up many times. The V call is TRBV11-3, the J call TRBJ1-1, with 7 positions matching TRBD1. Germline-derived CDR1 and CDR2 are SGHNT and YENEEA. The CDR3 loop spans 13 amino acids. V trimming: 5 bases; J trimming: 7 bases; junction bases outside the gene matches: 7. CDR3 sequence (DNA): TGTGCCAGCAGCCAGCCGGGACAGCATGAAGCTTTCTTT. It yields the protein CASSQPGQHEAFF.

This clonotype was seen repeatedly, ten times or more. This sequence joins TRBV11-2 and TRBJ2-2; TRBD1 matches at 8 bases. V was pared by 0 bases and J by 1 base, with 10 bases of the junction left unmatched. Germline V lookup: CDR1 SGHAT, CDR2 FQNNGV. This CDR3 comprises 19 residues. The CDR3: CASSLDRSQGQVNTGELFF. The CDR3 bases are TGTGCCAGCAGCTTAGATCGATCTCAGGGACAGGTGAACACCGGGGAGCTGTTTTTT. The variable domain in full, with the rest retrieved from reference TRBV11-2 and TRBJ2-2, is EAGVAQSPRYKIIEKRQSVAFWCNPISGHATLYWYQQILGQGPKLLIQFQNNGVVDDSQLPKDRFSAERLKGVDSTLKIQPAKLEDSAVYLCASSLDRSQGQVNTGELFFGEGSRLTVL.

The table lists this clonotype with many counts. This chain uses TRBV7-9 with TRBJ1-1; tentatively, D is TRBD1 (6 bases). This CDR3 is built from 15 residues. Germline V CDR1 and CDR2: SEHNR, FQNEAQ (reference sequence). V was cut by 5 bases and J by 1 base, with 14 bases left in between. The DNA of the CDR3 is TGTGCCAGCAGCCCCCGGGACACAGCGAACACTGAAGCTTTCTTT. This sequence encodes CASSPRDTANTEAFF.

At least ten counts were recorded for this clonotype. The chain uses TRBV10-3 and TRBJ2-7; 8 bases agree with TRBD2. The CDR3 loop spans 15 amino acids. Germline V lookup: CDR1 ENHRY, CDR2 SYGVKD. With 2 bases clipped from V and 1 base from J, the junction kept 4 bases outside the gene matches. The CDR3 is CAISESGSRSYEQYF. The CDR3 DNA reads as TGTGCCATCAGTGAGAGCGGGAGTAGATCCTACGAGCAGTACTTC.

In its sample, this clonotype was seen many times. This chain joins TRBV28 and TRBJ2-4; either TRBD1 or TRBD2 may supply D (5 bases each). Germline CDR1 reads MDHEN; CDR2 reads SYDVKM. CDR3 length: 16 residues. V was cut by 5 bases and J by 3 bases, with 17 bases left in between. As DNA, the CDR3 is TGTGCCAGCAGTCCAAGAGTGGGGGTTGTCAAAAACATTCAGTACTTC. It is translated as CASSPRVGVVKNIQYF. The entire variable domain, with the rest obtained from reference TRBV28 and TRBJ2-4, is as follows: DVKVTQSSRYLVKRTGEKVFLECVQDMDHENMFWYRQDPGLGLRLIYFSYDVKMKEKGDIPEGYSVSREKKERFSLILESASTNQTSMYLCASSPRVGVVKNIQYFGAGTRLSVL.

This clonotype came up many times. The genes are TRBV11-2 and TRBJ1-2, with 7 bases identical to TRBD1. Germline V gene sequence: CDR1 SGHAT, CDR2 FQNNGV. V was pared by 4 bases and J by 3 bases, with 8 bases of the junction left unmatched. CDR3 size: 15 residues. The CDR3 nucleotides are TGTGCCAGCAGCTACTCGACAGGGTTTGACTATGGCTACACCTTC. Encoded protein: CASSYSTGFDYGYTF.

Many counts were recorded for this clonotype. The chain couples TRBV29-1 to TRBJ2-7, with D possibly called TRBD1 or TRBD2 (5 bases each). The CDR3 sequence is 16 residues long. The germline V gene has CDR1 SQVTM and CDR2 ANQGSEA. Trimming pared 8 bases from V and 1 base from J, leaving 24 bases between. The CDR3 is CSPERGVASESYEQYF. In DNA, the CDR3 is TGCAGCCCCGAAAGGGGAGTAGCGTCAGAATCCTACGAGCAGTACTTC.

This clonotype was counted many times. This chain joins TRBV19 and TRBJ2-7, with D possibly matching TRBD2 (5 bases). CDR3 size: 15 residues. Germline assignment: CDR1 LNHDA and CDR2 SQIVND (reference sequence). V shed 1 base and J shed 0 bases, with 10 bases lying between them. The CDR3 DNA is TGTGCCAGTAGTATAGGTGCGGAGGCCTCCTACGAGCAGTACTTC. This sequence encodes CASSIGAEASYEQYF.

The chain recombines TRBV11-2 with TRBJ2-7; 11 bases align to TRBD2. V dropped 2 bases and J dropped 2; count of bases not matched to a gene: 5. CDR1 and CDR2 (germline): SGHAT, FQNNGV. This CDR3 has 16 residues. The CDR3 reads CASSLLAGGGTYEQYF. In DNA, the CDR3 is TGTGCCAGCAGCTTACTAGCGGGAGGTGGTACCTACGAGCAGTACTTC. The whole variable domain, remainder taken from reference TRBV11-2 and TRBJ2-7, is EAGVAQSPRYKIIEKRQSVAFWCNPISGHATLYWYQQILGQGPKLLIQFQNNGVVDDSQLPKDRFSAERLKGVDSTLKIQPAKLEDSAVYLCASSLLAGGGTYEQYFGPGTRLTVT.